In this sample, the clone carrying this T cell receptor beta chain turned up a few times. Antigen: not known. The data are from a study of T-cell memory formation after mild COVID-19. The study, taken as a whole, reports: Researchers report contracting CD4+ clones mostly in CM and EM, with CD8+ clones in EMRA. Whether day 37 second-wave clones are SARS-CoV-2-specific was not confirmed.

V lost 6 bases, J lost 7 bases, and 16 bases lay in between. The germline V gene encodes CDR1 DFQATT and CDR2 SNEGSKA (reference sequence). The CDR3 contains 13 residues. Constant-segment primers and 5'RACE yielded cDNA libraries for TCR alpha and TCR beta, each carrying sample barcodes and UMIs. A single record per CDR3 protein comes from TCRdb applying MiXCR to the 5' RACE reads. The sample lists over 120,000 distinct CDR3 sequences, roughly 19% occurring once. The rearrangement uses TRBV20-1 and TRBJ1-5, with D possibly being TRBD1 (6 bases). The clonotype was recovered from an adult woman who had mild COVID-19 (a few samples of this study predate the infection). Cell type and time point are not known. The sequenced material came from PBMCs or a T cell subset sorted from them (not recorded which). The CDR3 nucleotides are TGCAGTGCCCGAGGGGGGCCCAGGCAGCCCCAGCATTTT. Protein sequence: CSARGGPRQPQHF.